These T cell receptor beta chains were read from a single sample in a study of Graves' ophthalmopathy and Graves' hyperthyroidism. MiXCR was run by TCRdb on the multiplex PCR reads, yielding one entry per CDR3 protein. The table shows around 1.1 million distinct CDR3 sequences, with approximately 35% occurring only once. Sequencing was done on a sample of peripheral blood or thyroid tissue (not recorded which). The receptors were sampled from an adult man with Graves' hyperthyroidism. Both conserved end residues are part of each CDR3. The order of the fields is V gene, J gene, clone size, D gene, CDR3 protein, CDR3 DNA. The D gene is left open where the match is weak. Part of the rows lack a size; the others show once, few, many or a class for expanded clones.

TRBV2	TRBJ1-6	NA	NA	CASTNNSPLHF	TGTGCCAGCACGAATAATTCACCCCTCCACTTT
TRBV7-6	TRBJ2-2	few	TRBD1	CASSVTGGRELFF	TGTGCCAGCAGCGTCACAGGGGGTAGGGAGCTGTTTTTT
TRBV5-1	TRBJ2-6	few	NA	CASSPDSQGANVLTF	TGCGCCAGCAGCCCGGACAGTCAGGGAGCCAACGTCCTGACTTTC
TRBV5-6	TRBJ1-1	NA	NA	CASSMGFENTEAFF	TGTGCCAGCAGCATGGGGTTTGAGAACACTGAAGCTTTCTTT
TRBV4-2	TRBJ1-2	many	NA	CASRQGQQKGGYTF	TGTGCCAGCAGGCAAGGACAGCAAAAGGGTGGCTACACCTTC
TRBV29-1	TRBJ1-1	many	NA	CSVVRKNTEAFF	TGCAGCGTTGTGAGGAAGAACACTGAAGCTTTCTTT
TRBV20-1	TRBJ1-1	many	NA	CSASTDMNTEAFF	TGCAGTGCTAGTACAGACATGAACACTGAAGCTTTCTTT
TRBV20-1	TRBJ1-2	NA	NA	CSETPDNTHGSFYGYTF	TGCAGTGAGACTCCCGACAACACCCATGGGTCCTTCTATGGCTACACCTTC
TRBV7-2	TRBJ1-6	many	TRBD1	CASSSGQGAPNSPLHF	TGTGCCAGCAGCTCCGGACAGGGGGCGCCTAATTCACCCCTCCACTTT
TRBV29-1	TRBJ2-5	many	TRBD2	CSVASGELRETQYF	TGCAGCGTTGCTAGCGGGGAGTTGAGAGAGACCCAGTACTTC